The T cell receptor beta chain under discussion was sequenced for a study of cytomegalovirus exposure and HLA in healthy donors. In regard to this clone: The target antigen is unknown.

The PCR employed 60 Vbeta primers together with 13 Jbeta primers. The protocol was immunoSEQ multiplex PCR, while the TCRdb copy is restricted to in-frame clones and leaves out a portion. Of about 210,000 clones in the sample, approximately 81% were seen once. The germline gives CDR1 SQVTM, CDR2 ANQGSEA. CDR3 length: 12 amino acids. V dropped 6 bases and J dropped 7; count of bases not matched to a gene: 4. General study points: Immune exposure data for these donors was limited to CMV serostatus. Most observed TCR sequences were rare, whereas some public TCRs were detected in many donors.

Donors in the study were healthy people who gave bone marrow. Material for sequencing was PBMCs. The TCR originated in a man aged 25-45 years in good health and CMV-seronegative. The chain is built from TRBV29-1 and TRBJ1-4; 8 bases agree with TRBD1. The CDR3 DNA follows: TGCAGCGTAGGGACAGGACGTGAAAAACTGTTTTTT. Translated, it gives CSVGTGREKLFF.